A selection of T cell receptor beta chains follows, all from one sample in a study of read filtering for tumor transcriptome and immune sequencing. TCRdb independently ran MiXCR on the reads; one entry per CDR3 protein. This table holds over 55,000 distinct CDR3 sequences, more than 11% found once. The sample was a population of CD138-negative cells sorted from bone marrow. The receptor set was obtained from a donor at least 40 years old with multiple myeloma. Each CDR3 is given with its conserved first and last residue. Fields, in order: CDR3 length, D gene, clone size, V gene, J gene, CDR3 DNA, CDR3 protein. D genes are given only for firm matches. Not all rows give a size; the values are once, few, many and, for expanded clones, a class.

14	TRBD2	many	TRBV25-1	TRBJ2-2	TGTGCCAGCAGTGAGGCAGGGAGGGGCGGGGAGCTGTTTTTT	CASSEAGRGGELFF
17	NA	many	TRBV21-1	TRBJ2-3	TGTGCCAGCAGCAAAGATCGACAGGAGAGCCTCACAGATACGCAGTATTTT	CASSKDRQESLTDTQYF
16	TRBD1	NA	TRBV24-1	TRBJ2-3	TGTGCCACCAGTGATTCTACAGGGGGGATAACAGATACGCAGTATTTT	CATSDSTGGITDTQYF
12	NA	many	TRBV5-4	TRBJ2-6	TGTGCCAGCAGCTCAAAGGGGAACGTCCTGACTTTC	CASSSKGNVLTF
15	TRBD1	many	TRBV6-1	TRBJ2-4	TGTGCCAGCAGTGAAATAGGGACAGGGAAGATCATTCAGTACTTC	CASSEIGTGKIIQYF
17	TRBD2	many	TRBV7-9	TRBJ2-1	TGTGCCAGCAGCGGAAGGACTAGCGGGAGGGCCGGGGGTGAGCAGTTCTTC	CASSGRTSGRAGGEQFF
14	NA	many	TRBV6-2/TRBV6-3	TRBJ2-2	TGTGCCAGCAGAGTAGCGGAAATCACCGGGGAGCTGTTTTTT	CASRVAEITGELFF
12	NA	NA	TRBV5-1	TRBJ1-1	TGCGCCAGCAGCTTGGCGGGGTTGGAAGCTTTCTTT	CASSLAGLEAFF
14	NA	many	TRBV20-1	TRBJ1-6	TGCAGTGCTAGGGGGAGGTCCTATAATTCACCCCTCCACTTT	CSARGRSYNSPLHF
13	NA	NA	TRBV7-8	TRBJ1-2	TGTGCCAGCAGCTCAACCGACAGCTATGGCTACACCTTC	CASSSTDSYGYTF